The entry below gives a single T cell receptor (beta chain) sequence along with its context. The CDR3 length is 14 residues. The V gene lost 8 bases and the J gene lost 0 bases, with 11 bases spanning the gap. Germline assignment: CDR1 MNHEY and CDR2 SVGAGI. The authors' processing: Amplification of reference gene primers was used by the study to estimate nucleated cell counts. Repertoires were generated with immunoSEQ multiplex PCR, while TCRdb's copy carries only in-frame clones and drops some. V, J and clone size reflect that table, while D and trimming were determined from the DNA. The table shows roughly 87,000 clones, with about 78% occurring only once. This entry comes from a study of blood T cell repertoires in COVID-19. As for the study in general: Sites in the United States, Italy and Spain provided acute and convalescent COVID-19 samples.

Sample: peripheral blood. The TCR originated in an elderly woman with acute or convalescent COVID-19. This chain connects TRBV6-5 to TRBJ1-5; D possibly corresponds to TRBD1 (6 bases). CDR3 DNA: TGTGCCAGCGGACAGACCTATAGCAATCAGCCCCAGCATTTT. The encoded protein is CASGQTYSNQPQHF.